The rows below give T cell receptor beta chains drawn from one sample of a study of cytomegalovirus exposure and HLA in healthy donors. Profiling relied on immunoSEQ multiplex PCR, and the TCRdb table lists in-frame clones only, not all of them. The sample lists under 200,000 clones; approximately 71% were seen once. The sequenced sample was PBMCs. All receptors derive from a male donor in good health and CMV-seronegative. CDR3s include the opening cysteine and the closing phenylalanine or tryptophan.

V: TRBV15; CDR3: CATSRARSGGTEAFF
V: TRBV7-3; CDR3: CASSSGVNTEAFF
V: TRBV2; CDR3: CASEGQYSNQPRHF
V: TRBV6-1; CDR3: CASSGGQGYEKLFF
V: TRBV6-5; CDR3: CASSYSPLSDSPLHF
V: TRBV29-1; CDR3: CSFTGTGPGEQFF
V: TRBV9; CDR3: CASSESSGTSTDTQYF
V: TRBV5-1; CDR3: CASSSTGGASSPRGYTF
V: TRBV15; CDR3: CATSPGDTYEKLFF
V: TRBV6-1; CDR3: CASSGTVAGQPQHF
V: TRBV19; CDR3: CASSVPMTGLDEQFF